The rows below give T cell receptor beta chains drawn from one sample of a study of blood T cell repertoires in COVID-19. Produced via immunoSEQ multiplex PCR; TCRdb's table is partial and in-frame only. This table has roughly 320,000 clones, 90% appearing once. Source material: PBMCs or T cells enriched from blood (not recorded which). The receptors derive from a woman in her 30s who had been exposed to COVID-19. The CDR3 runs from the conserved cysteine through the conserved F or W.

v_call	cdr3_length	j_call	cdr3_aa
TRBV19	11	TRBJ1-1	CGMRGDTEAFF
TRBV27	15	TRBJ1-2	CASSLNLVQGYGYTF
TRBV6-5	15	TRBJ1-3	CASSIQGDSGNTIYF
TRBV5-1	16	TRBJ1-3	CASSLDFLFSGNTIYF
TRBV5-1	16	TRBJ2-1	CASSLGGGDLYNEQFF
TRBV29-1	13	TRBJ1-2	CSVVPEPNYGYTF
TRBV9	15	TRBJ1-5	CASSVGGASNQPQHF
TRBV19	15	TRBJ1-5	CASSIEQGAYQPQHF
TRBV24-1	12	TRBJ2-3	CATSDSWSTQYF
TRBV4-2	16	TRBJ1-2	CASSQSTGEPGGGYTF
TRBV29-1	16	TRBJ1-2	CSVDSAARQPGYGYTF
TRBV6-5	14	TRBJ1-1	CASVSGTRGLQAFF
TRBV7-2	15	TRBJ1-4	CASSVEGQGTPKLFF
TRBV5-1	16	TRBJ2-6	CASSATSGSGANVLTF
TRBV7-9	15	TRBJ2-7	CASRSLAGVAYEQYF
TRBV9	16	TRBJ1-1	CASSVGGAGRDTEAFF
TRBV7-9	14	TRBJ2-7	CASSLRGTGGEQYF
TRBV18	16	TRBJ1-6	CASSPSVRAMNSPLHF
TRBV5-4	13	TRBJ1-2	CASSATGGAGYTF
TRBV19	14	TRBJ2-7	CASSIGEGPYEQYF
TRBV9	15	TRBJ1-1	CASSPGGIGGTEAFF
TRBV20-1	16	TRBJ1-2	CSASDPTNLGDYGYTF
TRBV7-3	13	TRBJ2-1	CASSPSGPSGRFF
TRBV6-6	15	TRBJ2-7	CASSYWAGGNREQYF
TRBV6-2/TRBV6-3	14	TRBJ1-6	CASSYARNNSPLHF
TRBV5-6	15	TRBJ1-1	CASSLLQGMNTEAFF
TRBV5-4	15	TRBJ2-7	CASSLMGQGAYEQYF
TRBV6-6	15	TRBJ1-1	CASRDPGTGVTEAFF
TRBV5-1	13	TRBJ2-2	CASSYPDRGRLFF
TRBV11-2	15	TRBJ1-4	CASSSEQGGREKLFF
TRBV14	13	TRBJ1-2	CASSQSLNYGYTF
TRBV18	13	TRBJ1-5	CASSPVKGQPQHF
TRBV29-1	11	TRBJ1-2	CSAQANYGYTF
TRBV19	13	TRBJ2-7	CASRIRGADEQYF
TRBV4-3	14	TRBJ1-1	CASSQNEQGHEAFF
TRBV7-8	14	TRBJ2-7	CASSLDRVWDEQYF
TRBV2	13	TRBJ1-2	CASSEYEGDGYTF
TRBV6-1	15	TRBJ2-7	CASSDKRGASYEQYF
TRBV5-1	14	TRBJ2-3	CASSFEGRSDTQYF
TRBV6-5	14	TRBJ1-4	CASATFPSNEKLFF
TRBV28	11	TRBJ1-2	CASTIQGGYTF
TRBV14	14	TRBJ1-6	CASGGQGTNSPLHF